The 29 T cell receptor beta chains in this list originate from one sample, sequenced in a study of cytomegalovirus exposure and HLA in healthy donors (dated by TCRdb to between 2016 and 2019). Library method: the immunoSEQ multiplex PCR assay. For the multiplex PCR, a mixture combining 60 forward primers for TCR Vbeta segments and 13 reverse primers for TCR Jbeta segments was used. TCRdb limited this immuneACCESS table to in-frame rearrangements with V and J called. A share of clones is missing; checked studies link under half to unresolved V genes, and the rest is unexplained. The sample yields 110,000 to 150,000 clones; roughly a tenth were counted once. The ten largest clones capture over 1.5% of the sample. Sequencing was carried out using PBMCs. The receptors stem from a male donor in good health and CMV-seronegative.

This clone was detected only a few times. The V gene is TRBV4-1, the J gene TRBJ2-7; 10 bases line up with TRBD1. V lost 4 bases to trimming and J lost 4 bases; unmatched junction nucleotides: 7. Germline assignment: CDR1 MGHRA and CDR2 YSYEKL. The CDR3 is 15 amino acids. The DNA of the CDR3 is TGCGCCAGCAGCCTCGGACAGGGGGGATTATACGAGCAGTACTTC. Translation: CASSLGQGGLYEQYF.

This sequence joins TRBV28 and TRBJ1-5; D gene unclear. V was cut by 5 bases and J by 0 bases, with 11 bases left in between. This CDR3 is 15 amino acids long. Per the germline V gene, CDR1 is MDHEN and CDR2 is SYDVKM. Here the CDR3 reads CASSPPRSSNQPQHF. In DNA, the CDR3 is TGTGCCAGCAGTCCCCCGAGGTCTAGCAATCAGCCCCAGCATTTT.

The chain recombines TRBV6-1 with TRBJ1-1; D not certain. Germline V gene data show CDR1 as MNHNS and CDR2 as SASEGT. The CDR3 runs to 14 residues. Deletions cut 6 bases from V and 4 bases from J, with 15 bases between. The CDR3 sequence is CASREGRIGTEAFF. The CDR3 nucleotides are TGTGCCAGCAGGGAGGGAAGGATCGGCACTGAAGCTTTCTTT.

Only a few counts were recorded for this clone. The V call is TRBV7-9, the J call TRBJ2-7; no clear D. Trimming left V 5 bases short and J 4 bases short, with 12 bases between. The CDR3 is 13 residues long. Germline CDR1 SEHNR, CDR2 FQNEAQ (reference sequence). The CDR3 region has the DNA TGTGCCAGCAGCCCACCGACTCTTTACGAGCAGTACTTC. It codes for CASSPPTLYEQYF. Looking up the rest from reference TRBV7-9 and TRBJ2-7 gives the full variable domain: DTGVSQNPRHKITKRGQNVTFRCDPISEHNRLYWYRQTLGQGPEFLTYFQNEAQLEKSRLLSDRFSAERPKGSFSTLEIQRTEQGDSAMYLCASSPPTLYEQYFGPGTRLTVT.

This clone came up a few times. The chain carries TRBV6-5 and TRBJ1-5, with TRBD1 matching 9 bases. CDR1 is MNHEY and CDR2 is SVGAGI in the germline V gene. V trimming: 1 base; J trimming: 7 bases; junction bases outside the gene matches: 8. This CDR3 has 16 residues. The CDR3 loop is CASSYWAGTGSQPQHF. The CDR3 nucleotides are TGTGCCAGCAGTTACTGGGCCGGGACAGGGTCCCAGCCCCAGCATTTT.

The table lists this clone with a few counts. V and J are TRBV28 and TRBJ1-3, with unresolved D. Germline CDR1 and CDR2: MDHEN and SYDVKM. Trimming stripped 2 bases from V and 4 bases from J, with 21 bases between. CDR3 length equals 18 residues. The CDR3 loop is CASSLLTPGDGTGNTIYF. CDR3 nucleotide sequence: TGTGCCAGCAGTTTACTCACCCCCGGGGATGGTACCGGAAACACCATATATTTT.

This clone was observed a handful of times. The chain couples TRBV5-1 to TRBJ2-3; 7 nucleotides align to TRBD2. CDR1 SGHRS and CDR2 YFSETQ come from the germline V gene. With 4 bases clipped from V and 5 bases from J, the junction kept 16 bases outside the gene matches. This CDR3 spans 17 amino acids. The chain's CDR3 is CASSAGGSGGHLDTQYF. The DNA of the CDR3 is TGCGCCAGCAGCGCGGGCGGGTCGGGAGGACACCTAGATACGCAGTATTTT. The full variable domain, rest sourced from reference TRBV5-1 and TRBJ2-3, is KAGVTQTPRYLIKTRGQQVTLSCSPISGHRSVSWYQQTPGQGLQFLFEYFSETQRNKGNFPGRFSGRQFSNSRSEMNVSTLELGDSALYLCASSAGGSGGHLDTQYFGPGTRLTVL.

This clone was seen more than once but under ten times. The chain combines TRBV15 with TRBJ2-7; perhaps TRBD1 as D (5 bases). The CDR3 covers 14 residues. The germline gives CDR1 LNHNV, CDR2 YYDKDF (reference sequence). The V gene lost 0 bases and the J gene lost 9 bases, with 15 bases spanning the gap. DNA for the CDR3: TGTGCCACCAGCAGAGATAATACAGGTCAGGGGCAGTACTTC. It is translated as CATSRDNTGQGQYF.

The chain employs TRBV11-2 and TRBJ2-7; TRBD1 agrees at 7 bases. The V gene's germline CDR1 is SGHAT and CDR2 FQNNGV. This CDR3 is 14 amino acids long. J gave up 3 bases and V 5 bases, and 7 bases lay outside the gene matches. CDR3 DNA: TGTGCCAGCAGCCCCGGGACAGATTACTACGAGCAGTACTTC. Translated, it gives CASSPGTDYYEQYF.

This clone was counted between two and nine times. The chain carries TRBV9 and TRBJ2-7; D might be TRBD2 (5 bases). The V gene's germline CDR1 is SGDLS and CDR2 YYNGEE. Trimming removed 0 bases at V and 3 bases at J, with 10 bases between. This CDR3 has 14 residues. CDR3 protein: CASSVGTGVYEQYF. In nucleotides, the CDR3 is TGTGCCAGCAGCGTAGGGACCGGGGTCTACGAGCAGTACTTC.

The sample holds a few counts of this clone. This rearrangement joins TRBV4-1 to TRBJ2-5; D is perhaps TRBD2 (6 bases). With 2 bases removed from V and 3 bases from J, the gap between germline ends came to 10 bases. The CDR3 covers 14 residues. Germline CDR1 MGHRA, CDR2 YSYEKL. In DNA, the CDR3 is TGCGCCAGCAGCCAAAGGCCGGGGGAAGAGACCCAGTACTTC. Protein product: CASSQRPGEETQYF.

This clone has more than one count but fewer than ten. This sequence joins TRBV19 and TRBJ1-4, with a possible D match to TRBD1 (6 bases). The CDR3 length is 14 residues. Trimming cost V 3 bases and J 8 bases, with 13 bases left between them. CDR1 is LNHDA and CDR2 is SQIVND in the germline V gene (reference sequence). CDR3 protein: CASSIPGRGEKLFF. CDR3 coding DNA: TGTGCCAGTAGTATCCCGGGCAGGGGCGAAAAACTGTTTTTT.

In its sample, this clone was seen a few times. The V gene is TRBV4-1, the J gene TRBJ2-7; the D is unclear. CDR1 is MGHRA, CDR2 YSYEKL, per germline. V gave up 0 bases and J gave up 2 bases, with 14 bases separating them. CDR3 length: 16 amino acids. The CDR3 is CASSQDFGGATYEQYF. The DNA for the CDR3 is TGCGCCAGCAGCCAAGATTTTGGCGGAGCGACCTACGAGCAGTACTTC.

The chain links TRBV18 to TRBJ2-7; 7 nucleotides line up with TRBD1. Germline CDR1 is KGHSH and CDR2 is LQKENI. The J segment lost 3 bases and the V segment lost 6 bases, leaving 2 bases of the junction unmatched. There are 12 residues in the CDR3. The CDR3: CASSGTVYEQYF. CDR3 DNA sequence: TGTGCCAGCTCCGGGACAGTCTACGAGCAGTACTTC.

The chain links TRBV7-9 to TRBJ2-7; 7 bases align to TRBD2. The CDR3 totals 13 residues. Germline CDR1 reads SEHNR; CDR2 reads FQNEAQ (reference sequence). J lost 0 bases, V lost 8 bases, and 4 bases had no gene match. This chain's CDR3 is CASLADGSYEQYF. The CDR3 nucleotides read TGTGCCAGCCTAGCGGACGGCTCCTACGAGCAGTACTTC.

This clone was seen a handful of times. The CDR3 DNA sequence: TGTGCCAGCAGTAGACAGGCTACGCCACCAGATACGCAGTATTTT. It codes for CASSRQATPPDTQYF. The chain has TRBV2 and TRBJ2-3; maybe TRBD1 (6 bases). The CDR3 has 15 amino acids. Germline V gives CDR1 SNHLY, CDR2 FYNNEI. Trimming cost V 5 bases and J 4 bases, with 16 bases left between them.

A few counts support this clone. The chain is built from TRBV7-9 and TRBJ1-2; 8 bases map to TRBD1. The CDR3 is 15 residues long. The ends lost 4 bases at V and 3 bases at J; junction bases unmatched: 7. CDR1 and CDR2 (germline): SEHNR, FQNEAQ (reference sequence). Here the CDR3 reads CASSSGTGRDYGYTF. CDR3 sequence (DNA): TGTGCCAGCAGCTCCGGGACAGGACGGGACTATGGCTACACCTTC.

The V and J genes are TRBV9 and TRBJ1-1; no clear D. Per the germline V gene, CDR1 is SGDLS and CDR2 is YYNGEE. The ends were cut back, 0 bases at V and 0 bases at J, with 6 bases in the middle. The CDR3 consists of 14 residues. The CDR3 sequence is CASSVDAMNTEAFF. The CDR3 DNA reads TGTGCCAGCAGCGTAGATGCGATGAACACTGAAGCTTTCTTT.

This clone was counted only a few times. The chain joins TRBV2 to TRBJ2-3; 14 nucleotides match TRBD2. Germline V gene sequence: CDR1 SNHLY, CDR2 FYNNEI. J gave up 0 bases and V 6 bases, and 8 bases lay outside the gene matches. The CDR3 loop spans 18 amino acids. The CDR3 nucleotides read TGTGCCAGCAGCGTTGGACTAGCGGGGGGACCTAGCACAGATACGCAGTATTTT. Amino acids: CASSVGLAGGPSTDTQYF. Full variable domain (rest looked up from reference TRBV2 and TRBJ2-3): EPEVTQTPSHQVTQMGQEVILRCVPISNHLYFYWYRQILGQKVEFLVSFYNNEISEKSEIFDDQFSVERPDGSNFTLKIRSTKLEDSAMYFCASSVGLAGGPSTDTQYFGPGTRLTVL.

The rearrangement uses TRBV6-5 and TRBJ2-7; possibly TRBD2 for D (5 bases). This CDR3 spans 11 amino acids. Trimming removed 4 bases at V and 7 bases at J, with 8 bases between. Per the germline V gene, CDR1 is MNHEY and CDR2 is SVGAGI. The CDR3: CASSSPGEQYF. In DNA, the CDR3 is TGTGCCAGCAGTTCCCCGGGGGAGCAGTACTTC.

This clone was picked up a small number of times. This sequence joins TRBV4-3 and TRBJ1-2; D gene uncertain. Germline lookup yields CDR1 LGHNA and CDR2 YSLEER. The CDR3 has 12 residues. With 2 bases removed from V and 4 bases from J, the gap between germline ends came to 5 bases. DNA of the CDR3: TGCGCCAGCAGCCAATGGCCCTATGGCTACACCTTC. This translates into CASSQWPYGYTF.

The chain joins TRBV2 to TRBJ2-7, with D possibly being TRBD1 (5 bases). The germline CDR1 and CDR2 sequences are SNHLY and FYNNEI. The CDR3 runs 14 residues. Trimming stripped 2 bases from V and 0 bases from J, with 8 bases between. The CDR3 bases are TGTGCCAGCAGTGAACGCCAGGGCTCCTACGAGCAGTACTTC. Translation gives CASSERQGSYEQYF. The whole variable domain, filled in from reference TRBV2 and TRBJ2-7, reads EPEVTQTPSHQVTQMGQEVILRCVPISNHLYFYWYRQILGQKVEFLVSFYNNEISEKSEIFDDQFSVERPDGSNFTLKIRSTKLEDSAMYFCASSERQGSYEQYFGPGTRLTVT.

This clone showed up just a few times. The same CDR3 is also encoded by other DNA sequences in this sample. This rearrangement joins TRBV28 to TRBJ1-1; 7 bases are a match to TRBD1. With 4 bases clipped from V and 0 bases from J, the junction kept 2 bases outside the gene matches. CDR1 and CDR2 (germline): MDHEN, SYDVKM. This CDR3 spans 14 amino acids. CDR3 in DNA: TGTGCCAGCAGTTCGGGACAGCTGAACACTGAAGCTTTCTTT. This sequence encodes CASSSGQLNTEAFF. The full variable domain, its missing parts supplied by reference TRBV28 and TRBJ1-1, is DVKVTQSSRYLVKRTGEKVFLECVQDMDHENMFWYRQDPGLGLRLIYFSYDVKMKEKGDIPEGYSVSREKKERFSLILESASTNQTSMYLCASSSGQLNTEAFFGQGTRLTVV.

The chain carries TRBV6-1 and TRBJ2-1; 7 bases line up with TRBD1. There are 16 residues in the CDR3. The trim removed 2 bases at V and 6 bases at J, leaving 10 bases unmatched. Germline V lookup: CDR1 MNHNS, CDR2 SASEGT. The CDR3: CASSEPGRTGRNEQFF. The CDR3 DNA follows: TGTGCCAGCAGTGAACCCGGGCGGACAGGACGCAATGAGCAGTTCTTC.

V gene TRBV9 combines with J gene TRBJ1-1; maybe TRBD1 (6 bases). Between the trimmed V and J ends, which lost 3 bases and 0 bases, there was a span of 15 bases. Germline assignment: CDR1 SGDLS and CDR2 YYNGEE. The CDR3 length is 16 residues. The CDR3 nucleotides read TGTGCCAGCAGCGCCCCTCGGGACACAGTGAACACTGAAGCTTTCTTT. It yields the protein CASSAPRDTVNTEAFF.

As concerns this clone: Other DNA sequences of this sample code for an identical CDR3. The V call is TRBV7-2, the J call TRBJ1-2, with a possible D match to TRBD1 (6 bases). Trimming cost V 3 bases and J 7 bases, with 15 bases left between them. Germline-derived CDR1 and CDR2 are SGHTA and FQGNSA. CDR3 length: 14 residues. The CDR3 nucleotides read TGTGCCAGCAGCTTTTCCCTGGGGGCTGGTGGCTACACCTTC. Its translation is CASSFSLGAGGYTF. Full variable domain (missing parts from reference TRBV7-2 and TRBJ1-2): GAGVSQSPSNKVTEKGKDVELRCDPISGHTALYWYRQSLGQGLEFLIYFQGNSAPDKSGLPSDRFSAERTGGSVSTLTIQRTQQEDSAVYLCASSFSLGAGGYTFGSGTRLTVV.

This clone came up a few times. The chain uses TRBV11-2 and TRBJ2-7, with TRBD2 matching 8 bases. The CDR3 has 14 amino acids. Germline assignment: CDR1 SGHAT and CDR2 FQNNGV. Unmatched junction bases numbered 5, after V lost 4 bases and J lost 3 bases. CDR3 region: CASSSGLDFYEQYF. CDR3 nucleotide sequence: TGTGCCAGCAGCTCGGGACTAGATTTCTACGAGCAGTACTTC.

V gene TRBV7-9 combines with J gene TRBJ1-5, with D uncertain. Trimming removed 7 bases at V and 6 bases at J, with 10 bases between. From germline, CDR1 is SEHNR and CDR2 FQNEAQ (reference sequence). This CDR3 region has 12 residues. This chain's CDR3 is CASTKGVQPQHF. DNA for the CDR3: TGTGCCAGCACCAAGGGAGTTCAGCCCCAGCATTTT.

There are a few counts of this clone. This rearrangement joins TRBV5-6 to TRBJ1-6, with a tentative D call TRBD1 (5 bases). The germline V gene encodes CDR1 SGHDT and CDR2 YYEEEE. CDR3 length equals 15 residues. Trimming removed 3 bases at V and 8 bases at J, with 15 bases between. CDR3 nucleotides: TGTGCCAGCAGCTGGGGCGGCGATCTGGATTCACCCCTCCACTTT. Residues: CASSWGGDLDSPLHF.